This T cell receptor beta chain came from a study of shared clonotypes between healthy human individuals. Between the trimmed V and J ends, which lost 0 bases and 0 bases, there was a span of 9 bases. Germline CDR1 and CDR2: SGDLS and YYNGEE. The CDR3 covers 15 residues. TCRdb's table, derived via immunoSEQ multiplex PCR, lists solely in-frame clones and lacks some. The profile shows some 2.1 million clones, 95% of them singletons. Study-level results: Represented diversity (both genetic and exposure-history) was limited by the small number of donors.

On this clone itself: Its antigen is unknown. The sample contains more than one DNA sequence encoding this CDR3.

The chain employs TRBV9 and TRBJ1-2, with D tentatively TRBD1 (5 bases). Sequenced sample: naive CD4+ T cells sorted from blood. The subset here: CD45RA+ positively selected. This clonotype was sampled from a man aged 18 to 29 in good health. The CDR3 sequence is CASSVAAGTNYGYTF. The CDR3 coding sequence is TGTGCCAGCAGCGTAGCCGCAGGGACTAACTATGGCTACACCTTC.